The entry below gives a single T cell receptor beta chain sequence along with its context. These data are taken from a study of blood T cell repertoires in COVID-19. Overall study context: Acute and convalescent COVID-19 samples came from the United States, Italy and Spain. PBMCs, B-cell-depleted T cells, or T cells were the source of the cDNA or gDNA that made up the material.

The CDR3 sequence is 16 residues long. CDR1 and CDR2 (germline): KGHDR, SFDVKD. V lost 1 base, J lost 1 base, and 1 base stayed unmatched. Per the original methods: Reference gene primer amplification gave nucleated cell count estimates. Sequenced by immunoSEQ multiplex PCR; TCRdb stores in-frame clones only, minus some. V and J calls and clone size are given by that table; D and trimming were obtained from the DNA. The sample includes roughly 330,000 clones, roughly 90% of them seen just once. This rearrangement joins TRBV24-1 to TRBJ2-3; 10 positions match TRBD2. The sample taken for sequencing was peripheral blood. The receptor was isolated from a woman between 50 and 59 years old with active or convalescent COVID-19. The CDR3 coding sequence is TGTGCCACCAGTGATTTCGGGACTAGCGGCACAGATACGCAGTATTTT. Translated, it gives CATSDFGTSGTDTQYF.